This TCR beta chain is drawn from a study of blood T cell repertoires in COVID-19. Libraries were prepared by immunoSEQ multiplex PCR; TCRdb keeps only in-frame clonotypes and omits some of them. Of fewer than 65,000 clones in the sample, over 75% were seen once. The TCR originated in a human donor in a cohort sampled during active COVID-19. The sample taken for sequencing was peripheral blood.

CDR3 bases: TGTGCCAGCAGCTTGGACCAGGGTGTGAAAAACATTCAGTACTTC. It is translated as CASSLDQGVKNIQYF. The chain couples TRBV7-2 to TRBJ2-4; D is possibly TRBD1 (5 bases). Trimming took off 3 bases at V and 4 bases at J, with 13 bases between the two ends. The CDR3 is made up of 15 amino acids. Germline assignment: CDR1 SGHTA and CDR2 FQGNSA.